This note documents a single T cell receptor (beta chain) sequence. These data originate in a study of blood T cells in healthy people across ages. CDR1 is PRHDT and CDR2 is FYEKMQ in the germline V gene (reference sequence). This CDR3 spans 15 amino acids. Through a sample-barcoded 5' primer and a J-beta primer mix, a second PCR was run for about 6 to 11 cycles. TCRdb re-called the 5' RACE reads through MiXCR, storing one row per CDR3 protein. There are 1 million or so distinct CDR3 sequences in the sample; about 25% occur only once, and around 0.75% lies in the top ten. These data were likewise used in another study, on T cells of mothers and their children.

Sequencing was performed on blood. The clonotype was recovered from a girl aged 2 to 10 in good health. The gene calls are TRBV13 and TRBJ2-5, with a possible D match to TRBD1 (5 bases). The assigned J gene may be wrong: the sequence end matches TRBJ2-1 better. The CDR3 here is CASSFSVPGPNEQFF. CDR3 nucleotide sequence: TGTGCCAGCAGCTTCTCGGTCCCAGGGCCCAATGAGCAGTTCTTC.